The entry below gives a single T cell receptor (beta chain) sequence along with its context. Its cognate antigen is unknown. This CDR3 region has 15 residues. Germline V gene lookup returns CDR1 LNHDA and CDR2 SQIVND (reference sequence). V was trimmed by 7 bases and J by 5 bases, leaving 18 bases between them. Use of 60 Vbeta and 13 Jbeta primers characterized the PCR. In the original processing: It was a later analysis that counted 79 million or so unique TCR beta chains, of which 8.5 million to 12 million were shared. Repertoires were generated with immunoSEQ multiplex PCR, while TCRdb's copy carries only in-frame clones and drops some. D and trimming come from the DNA, and the V and J calls and clone size come from that table. In the table there are under 200,000 clones, more than 65% of which are singletons. This entry comes from a study of cytomegalovirus exposure and HLA in healthy donors. Findings and caveats of the study: Researchers reported that a few CMV-associated chains were confirmed in vitro as CMV antigen-specific. About 90% or about 30% of the time was how often most TCR beta V segments were productive, according to an earlier analysis.

This chain links TRBV19 with TRBJ2-1; tentative D call: TRBD2 (6 bases). Sequenced material: PBMCs. The source is a man over 45 in good health and CMV-seropositive. In DNA form, the CDR3 reads TGTGCCAGTAAACTGCGCGGCGGGGCCAACAATGAGCAGTTCTTC. This codes for CASKLRGGANNEQFF. Using reference TRBV19 and TRBJ2-1 for the parts outside the CDR3, the full variable domain is DGGITQSPKYLFRKEGQNVTLSCEQNLNHDAMYWYRQDPGQGLRLIYYSQIVNDFQKGDIAEGYSVSREKKESFPLTVTSAQKNPTAFYLCASKLRGGANNEQFFGPGTRLTVL.